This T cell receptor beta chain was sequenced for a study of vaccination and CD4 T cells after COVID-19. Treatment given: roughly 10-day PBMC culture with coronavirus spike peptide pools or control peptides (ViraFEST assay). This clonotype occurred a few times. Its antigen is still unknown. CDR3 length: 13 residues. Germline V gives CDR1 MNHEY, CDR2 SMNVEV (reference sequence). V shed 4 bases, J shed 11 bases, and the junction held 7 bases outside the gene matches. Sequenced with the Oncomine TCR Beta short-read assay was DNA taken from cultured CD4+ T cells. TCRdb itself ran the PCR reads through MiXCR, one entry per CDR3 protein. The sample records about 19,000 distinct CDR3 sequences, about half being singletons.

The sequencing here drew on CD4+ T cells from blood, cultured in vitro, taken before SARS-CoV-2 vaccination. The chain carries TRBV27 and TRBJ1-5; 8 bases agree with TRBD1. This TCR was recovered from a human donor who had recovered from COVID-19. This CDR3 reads CASSSTGVMSQHF. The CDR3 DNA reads TGTGCCAGCAGTTCGACAGGGGTTATGTCCCAGCATTTT.